This TCR beta chain was recovered during a study of identifying expanded T cells in peripheral blood. Some clones are missing from TCRdb's copy, which holds only in-frame ones; the method was immunoSEQ multiplex PCR. The table includes about 100,000 clones, over 75% detected once. V was clipped by 6 bases and J by 1 base, with 12 bases between them. CDR1 LNHDA and CDR2 SQIVND come from the germline V gene (reference sequence). CDR3 size: 14 residues. The chain employs TRBV19 and TRBJ1-1, with D unresolved. The origin of this receptor is a person aged 18 to 70 in good health. Sequencing was carried out using blood. The CDR3, as DNA: TGTGCCAGTAGCCGACGATCAGAGAACACTGAAGCTTTCTTT. This sequence encodes CASSRRSENTEAFF.